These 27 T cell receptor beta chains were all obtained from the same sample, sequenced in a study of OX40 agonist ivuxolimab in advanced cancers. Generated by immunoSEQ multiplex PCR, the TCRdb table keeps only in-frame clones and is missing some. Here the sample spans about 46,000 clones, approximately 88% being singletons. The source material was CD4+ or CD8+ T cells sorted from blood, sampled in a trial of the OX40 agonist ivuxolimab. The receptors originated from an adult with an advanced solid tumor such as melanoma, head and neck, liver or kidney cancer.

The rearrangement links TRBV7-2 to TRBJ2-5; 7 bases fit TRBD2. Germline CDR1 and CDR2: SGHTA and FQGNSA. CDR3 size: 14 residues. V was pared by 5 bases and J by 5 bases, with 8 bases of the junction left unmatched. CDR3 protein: CASSRRIGGETQYF. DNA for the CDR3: TGTGCCAGCAGCCGGAGGATCGGGGGGGAGACCCAGTACTTC.

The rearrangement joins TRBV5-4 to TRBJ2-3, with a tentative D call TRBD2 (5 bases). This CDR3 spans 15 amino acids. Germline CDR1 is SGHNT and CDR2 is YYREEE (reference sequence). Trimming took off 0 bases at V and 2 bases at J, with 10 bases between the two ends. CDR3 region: CASSLGRHSTDTQYF. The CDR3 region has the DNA TGTGCCAGCAGCTTGGGGAGGCACTCCACAGATACGCAGTATTTT.

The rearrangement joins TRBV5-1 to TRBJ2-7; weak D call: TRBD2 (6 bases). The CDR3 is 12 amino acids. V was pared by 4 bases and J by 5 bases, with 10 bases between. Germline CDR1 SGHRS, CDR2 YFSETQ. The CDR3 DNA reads TGCGCCAGCAGCCGGGGAGGTCACGAGCAGTACTTC. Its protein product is CASSRGGHEQYF.

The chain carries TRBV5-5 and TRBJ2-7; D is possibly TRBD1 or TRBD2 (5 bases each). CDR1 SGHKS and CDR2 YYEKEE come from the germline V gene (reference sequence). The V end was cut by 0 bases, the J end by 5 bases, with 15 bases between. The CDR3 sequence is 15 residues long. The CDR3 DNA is TGTGCCAGCAGCTTGGAGAGGGGAATTCCGGACGAGCAGTACTTC. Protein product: CASSLERGIPDEQYF.

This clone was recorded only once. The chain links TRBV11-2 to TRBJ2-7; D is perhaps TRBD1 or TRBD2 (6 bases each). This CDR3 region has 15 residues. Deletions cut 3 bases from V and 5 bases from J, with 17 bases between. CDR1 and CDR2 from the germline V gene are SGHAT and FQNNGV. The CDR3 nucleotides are TGTGCCAGCAGCTTGGGGGGCCAGGAAGAGGACGAGCAGTACTTC. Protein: CASSLGGQEEDEQYF.

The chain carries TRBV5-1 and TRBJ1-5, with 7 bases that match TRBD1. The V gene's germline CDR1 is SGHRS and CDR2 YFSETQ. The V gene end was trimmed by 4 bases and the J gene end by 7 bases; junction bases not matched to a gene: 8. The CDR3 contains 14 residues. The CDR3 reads CASSPRPDRQPQHF. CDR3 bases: TGCGCCAGCAGCCCACGCCCGGACAGGCAGCCCCAGCATTTT.

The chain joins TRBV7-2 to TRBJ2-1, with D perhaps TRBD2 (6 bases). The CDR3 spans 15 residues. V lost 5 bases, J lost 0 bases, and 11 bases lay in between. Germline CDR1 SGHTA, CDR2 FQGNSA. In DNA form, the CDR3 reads TGTGCCAGCAGCCCGACTAGGAACTCCTACAATGAGCAGTTCTTC. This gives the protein CASSPTRNSYNEQFF. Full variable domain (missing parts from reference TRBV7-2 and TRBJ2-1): GAGVSQSPSNKVTEKGKDVELRCDPISGHTALYWYRQSLGQGLEFLIYFQGNSAPDKSGLPSDRFSAERTGGSVSTLTIQRTQQEDSAVYLCASSPTRNSYNEQFFGPGTRLTVL.

CDR3 nucleotide sequence: TGTGCCAGCAGCCAATTCTTGACCGGACTAGCGGGGAACACCGGGGAGCTGTTTTTT. Protein product: CASSQFLTGLAGNTGELFF. The V gene is TRBV4-2, the J gene TRBJ2-2; 11 nucleotides align to TRBD2. The J segment lost 1 base and the V segment lost 2 bases, leaving 9 bases of the junction unmatched. The CDR3 has 19 amino acids. Germline V gives CDR1 LGHNA, CDR2 YNFKEQ.

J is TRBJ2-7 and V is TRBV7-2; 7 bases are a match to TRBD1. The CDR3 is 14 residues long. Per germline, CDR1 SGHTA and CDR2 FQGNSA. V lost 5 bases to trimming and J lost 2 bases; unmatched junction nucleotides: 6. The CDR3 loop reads CASSPHQGAYEQYF. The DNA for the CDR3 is TGTGCCAGCAGCCCCCATCAGGGGGCCTACGAGCAGTACTTC.

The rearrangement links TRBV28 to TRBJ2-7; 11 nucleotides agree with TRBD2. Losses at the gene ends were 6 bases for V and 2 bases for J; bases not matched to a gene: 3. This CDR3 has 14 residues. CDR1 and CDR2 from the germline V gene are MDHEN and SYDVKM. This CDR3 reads CASSRLAGPYEQYF. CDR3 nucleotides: TGTGCCAGCAGCCGACTAGCGGGACCCTACGAGCAGTACTTC.

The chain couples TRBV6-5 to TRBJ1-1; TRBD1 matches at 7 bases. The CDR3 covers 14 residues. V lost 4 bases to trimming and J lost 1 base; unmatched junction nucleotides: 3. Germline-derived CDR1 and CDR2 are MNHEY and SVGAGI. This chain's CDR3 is CASSLGQRNTEAFF. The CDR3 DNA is TGTGCCAGCAGTTTGGGACAGAGGAACACTGAAGCTTTCTTT.

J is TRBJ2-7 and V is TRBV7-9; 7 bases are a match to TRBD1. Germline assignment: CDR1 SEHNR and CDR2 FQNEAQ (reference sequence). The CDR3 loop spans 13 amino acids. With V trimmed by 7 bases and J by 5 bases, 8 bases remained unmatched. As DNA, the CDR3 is TGTGCCAGCAATCAGGCAGGGGGACACGAGCAGTACTTC. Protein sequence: CASNQAGGHEQYF.

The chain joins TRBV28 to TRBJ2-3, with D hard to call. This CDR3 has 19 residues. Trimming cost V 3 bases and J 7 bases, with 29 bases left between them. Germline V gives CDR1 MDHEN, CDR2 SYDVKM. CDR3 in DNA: TGTGCCAGCAGTTTTCCCGCACCCAGAGTACCCGACGAGGCCTATACGCAGTATTTT. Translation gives CASSFPAPRVPDEAYTQYF.

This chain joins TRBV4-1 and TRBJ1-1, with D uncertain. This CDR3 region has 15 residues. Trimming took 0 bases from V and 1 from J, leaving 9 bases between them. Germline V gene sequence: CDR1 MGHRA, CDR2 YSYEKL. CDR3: CASSQDWAGNTEAFF. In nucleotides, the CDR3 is TGCGCCAGCAGCCAAGATTGGGCAGGGAACACTGAAGCTTTCTTT.

CDR3 region: CAISAGLGTDTQYF. CDR3 nucleotide sequence: TGTGCCATCAGTGCAGGACTAGGGACAGATACGCAGTATTTT. The V gene is TRBV10-3, the J gene TRBJ2-3; 7 nucleotides line up with TRBD2. CDR1 is ENHRY and CDR2 is SYGVKD in the germline V gene. CDR3 size: 14 residues. V shed 4 bases, J shed 3 bases, and the junction held 4 bases outside the gene matches.

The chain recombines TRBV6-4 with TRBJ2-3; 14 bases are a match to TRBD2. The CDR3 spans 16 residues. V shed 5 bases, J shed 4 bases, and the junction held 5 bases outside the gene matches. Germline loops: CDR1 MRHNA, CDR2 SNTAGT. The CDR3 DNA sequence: TGTGCCAGCAGTTTGGGACTAGCGGGAGCGGCAGATACGCAGTATTTT. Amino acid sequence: CASSLGLAGAADTQYF.

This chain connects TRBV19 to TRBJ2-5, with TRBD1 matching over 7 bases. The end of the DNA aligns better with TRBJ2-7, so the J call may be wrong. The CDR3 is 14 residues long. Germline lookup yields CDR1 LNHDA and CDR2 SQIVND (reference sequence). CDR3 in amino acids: CASSRTGSSYEQYF. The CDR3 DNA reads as TGTGCCAGTAGCCGGACAGGAAGCTCCTACGAGCAGTACTTC.

Written as DNA, the CDR3 is TGTGCCAGCAGCTTACCACCGGGTAGCGGGAGGGGCTTAAACACCGGGGAGCTGTTTTTT. Its protein product is CASSLPPGSGRGLNTGELFF. The V gene is TRBV28, the J gene TRBJ2-2, with TRBD2 identical over 11 bases. The ends lost 6 bases at V and 2 bases at J; junction bases unmatched: 17. CDR3 size: 20 residues. Germline CDR1 MDHEN, CDR2 SYDVKM.

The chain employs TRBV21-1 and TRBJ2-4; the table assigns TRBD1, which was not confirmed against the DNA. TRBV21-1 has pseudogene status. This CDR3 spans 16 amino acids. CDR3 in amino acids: CASSKTQGAEVDIQYF. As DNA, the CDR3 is TGTGCCAGCAGCAAAACACAGGGGGCGGAAGTGGACATTCAGTACTTC.

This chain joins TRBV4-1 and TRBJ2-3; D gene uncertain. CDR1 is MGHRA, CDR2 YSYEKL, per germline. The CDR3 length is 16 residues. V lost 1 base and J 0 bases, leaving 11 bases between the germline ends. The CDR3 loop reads CASSQGLTASTDTQYF. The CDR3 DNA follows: TGCGCCAGCAGCCAAGGTTTGACTGCTAGCACAGATACGCAGTATTTT.

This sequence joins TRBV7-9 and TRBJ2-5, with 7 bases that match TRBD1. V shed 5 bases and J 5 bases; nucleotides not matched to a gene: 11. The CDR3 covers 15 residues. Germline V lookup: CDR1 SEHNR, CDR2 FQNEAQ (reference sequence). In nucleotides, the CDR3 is TGTGCCAGCAGCCCATGGACAGGCGAGTCGGAGACCCAGTACTTC. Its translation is CASSPWTGESETQYF. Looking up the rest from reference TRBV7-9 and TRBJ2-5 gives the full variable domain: DTGVSQNPRHKITKRGQNVTFRCDPISEHNRLYWYRQTLGQGPEFLTYFQNEAQLEKSRLLSDRFSAERPKGSFSTLEIQRTEQGDSAMYLCASSPWTGESETQYFGPGTRLLVL.

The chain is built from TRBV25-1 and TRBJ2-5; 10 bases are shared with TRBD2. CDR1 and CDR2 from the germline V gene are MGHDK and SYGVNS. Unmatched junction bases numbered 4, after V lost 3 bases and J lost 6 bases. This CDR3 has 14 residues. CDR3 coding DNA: TGTGCCAGCAGTGACACTAGCGGGACTAAGACCCAGTACTTC. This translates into CASSDTSGTKTQYF.

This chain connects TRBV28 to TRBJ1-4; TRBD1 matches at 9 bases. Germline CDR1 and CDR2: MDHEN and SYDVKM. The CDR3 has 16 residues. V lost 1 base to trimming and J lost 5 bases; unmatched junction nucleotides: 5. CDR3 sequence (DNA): TGTGCCAGCAGTTTATTTCCCGGACAGGGGAATGAAAAACTGTTTTTT. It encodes CASSLFPGQGNEKLFF.

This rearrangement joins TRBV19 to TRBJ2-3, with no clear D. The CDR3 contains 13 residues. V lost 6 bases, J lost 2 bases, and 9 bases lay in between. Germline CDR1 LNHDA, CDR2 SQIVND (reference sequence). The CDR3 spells CASRVDHTDTQYF. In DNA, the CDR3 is TGTGCCAGTAGGGTGGATCACACAGATACGCAGTATTTT.

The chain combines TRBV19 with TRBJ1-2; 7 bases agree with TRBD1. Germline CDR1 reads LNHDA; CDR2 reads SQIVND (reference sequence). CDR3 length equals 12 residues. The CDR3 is CGSNDRESGYTF. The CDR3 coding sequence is TGTGGCTCGAACGACAGGGAAAGTGGCTACACCTTC.

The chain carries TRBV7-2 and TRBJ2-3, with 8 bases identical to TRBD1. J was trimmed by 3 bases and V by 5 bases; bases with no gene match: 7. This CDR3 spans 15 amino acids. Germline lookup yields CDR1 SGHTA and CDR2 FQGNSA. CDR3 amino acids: CASSPRTGITDTQYF. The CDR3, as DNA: TGTGCCAGCAGCCCCCGGACAGGGATAACAGATACGCAGTATTTT.

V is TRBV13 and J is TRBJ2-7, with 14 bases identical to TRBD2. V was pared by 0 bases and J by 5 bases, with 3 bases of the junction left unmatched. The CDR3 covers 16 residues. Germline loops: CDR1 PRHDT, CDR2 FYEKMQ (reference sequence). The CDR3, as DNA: TGTGCCAGCAGCTTAGGGGGACTAGCGGGAGTAAACGAGCAGTACTTC. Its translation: CASSLGGLAGVNEQYF. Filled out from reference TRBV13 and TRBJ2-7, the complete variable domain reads AAGVIQSPRHLIKEKRETATLKCYPIPRHDTVYWYQQGPGQDPQFLISFYEKMQSDKGSIPDRFSAQQFSDYHSELNMSSLELGDSALYFCASSLGGLAGVNEQYFGPGTRLTVT.